One and the same sample provided the 13 T cell receptor beta chains below, sequenced in a study of blood T cell repertoires in COVID-19 (TCRdb year 2020). The library was made by the immunoSEQ multiplex PCR assay. The clones in this table, taken by TCRdb from immuneACCESS, are in-frame only. Not every clone is retained; where verified, under half of the shortfall comes from an unresolved V gene, and the cause of the rest is unknown. This sample is represented by 90,000 or so clones; approximately 79% of them were singletons. Clones ranked in the top ten supply around 14% of the sample. The sequenced material came from peripheral blood. Receptors were obtained from a woman of 80 years or more with acute or convalescent COVID-19.

The rearrangement uses TRBV20-1 and TRBJ2-7, with 7 positions matching TRBD1. CDR3 length: 21 residues. V dropped 3 bases and J dropped 6; count of bases not matched to a gene: 32. Per germline, CDR1 DFQATT and CDR2 SNEGSKA (reference sequence). The CDR3 region has the DNA TGCAGTGCTAGTAGAGATAATCCCCCCACCGGGACAGACTTATTCGCACGCGAGCAGTACTTC. Its protein is CSASRDNPPTGTDLFAREQYF.

There are a few counts of this clone. The V call is TRBV25-1, the J call TRBJ1-3, with TRBD1 matching over 8 bases. CDR1 MGHDK and CDR2 SYGVNS come from the germline V gene. V shed 8 bases and J 4 bases; nucleotides not matched to a gene: 16. The CDR3 covers 17 residues. This CDR3 is CASLHGGPPGGGNTIYF. CDR3 DNA: TGTGCCAGCCTCCATGGGGGACCTCCAGGGGGCGGAAACACCATATATTTT.

The chain has TRBV5-5 and TRBJ1-4, with TRBD1 as a possible D gene (6 bases). The CDR3 covers 17 residues. Trimming cost V 1 base and J 8 bases, with 21 bases left between them. CDR1 and CDR2 from the germline V gene are SGHKS and YYEKEE (reference sequence). The CDR3 DNA sequence: TGTGCCAGCAGCTTGCGCCCGGCTGTGATGGGGGCAGAAAAACTGTTTTTT. Translating gives CASSLRPAVMGAEKLFF.

This clone was seen many times. V and J are TRBV5-4 and TRBJ1-6; a possible D gene is TRBD1 (5 bases). The germline CDR1 and CDR2 sequences are SGHNT and YYREEE (reference sequence). Deletions cut 2 bases from V and 6 bases from J, with 12 bases between. The CDR3 length is 15 residues. Here the CDR3 reads CASSFTGDGNSPLHF. CDR3 coding DNA: TGTGCCAGCAGCTTCACAGGAGATGGTAATTCACCCCTCCACTTT.

Written as DNA, the CDR3 is TGCGCCAGCAGCTTGGGCGGGGCCCAAGAGACCCAGTACTTC. Its translation: CASSLGGAQETQYF. This sequence joins TRBV5-1 and TRBJ2-5; D perhaps matches TRBD2 (6 bases). This CDR3 is 14 amino acids long. Germline V gene lookup returns CDR1 SGHRS and CDR2 YFSETQ. The V gene lost 0 bases and the J gene lost 1 base, with 7 bases spanning the gap. Together with reference TRBV5-1 and TRBJ2-5, the CDR3 gives the full variable domain: KAGVTQTPRYLIKTRGQQVTLSCSPISGHRSVSWYQQTPGQGLQFLFEYFSETQRNKGNFPGRFSGRQFSNSRSEMNVSTLELGDSALYLCASSLGGAQETQYFGPGTRLLVL.

V and J are TRBV29-1 and TRBJ2-1; TRBD2 is a possible D gene (5 bases). The CDR3 sequence is 15 residues long. Germline values: CDR1 SQVTM, CDR2 ANQGSEA. The V end was cut by 6 bases, the J end by 0 bases, with 15 bases between. The CDR3 spells CSVFAGGISYNEQFF. The CDR3 DNA reads as TGCAGCGTCTTTGCGGGTGGCATCTCCTACAATGAGCAGTTCTTC.

The V gene is TRBV7-9, the J gene TRBJ1-2, with a possible D match to TRBD1 (6 bases). The V and J ends lost 4 bases and 4 bases respectively, with 10 bases between them. The germline CDR1 and CDR2 sequences are SEHNR and FQNEAQ (reference sequence). This CDR3 comprises 13 residues. The CDR3 here is CASSSGVGYGYTF. CDR3 DNA sequence: TGTGCCAGCAGCTCAGGGGTAGGCTATGGCTACACCTTC. Looking up the rest from reference TRBV7-9 and TRBJ1-2 gives the full variable domain: DTGVSQNPRHKITKRGQNVTFRCDPISEHNRLYWYRQTLGQGPEFLTYFQNEAQLEKSRLLSDRFSAERPKGSFSTLEIQRTEQGDSAMYLCASSSGVGYGYTFGSGTRLTVV.

The CDR3 DNA follows: TGTGCCAGCAGTCTCACACGTTTTAACTATGGCTACACCTTC. Its protein is CASSLTRFNYGYTF. J is TRBJ1-2 and V is TRBV27; no clear D. Germline V gene data show CDR1 as MNHEY and CDR2 as SMNVEV (reference sequence). The CDR3 runs 14 residues. V was pared by 5 bases and J by 1 base, with 11 bases between.

The chain employs TRBV19 and TRBJ1-1, with 8 nucleotides matching TRBD1. Germline loops: CDR1 LNHDA, CDR2 SQIVND (reference sequence). There are 14 residues in the CDR3. With V trimmed by 4 bases and J by 1 base, 2 bases remained unmatched. CDR3 amino acids: CASSRDRGNTEAFF. The CDR3, as DNA: TGTGCCAGTAGTAGAGACAGGGGGAACACTGAAGCTTTCTTT.

Many counts were recorded for this clone. This chain joins TRBV6-5 and TRBJ1-5; D unresolved. CDR1 and CDR2 (germline): MNHEY, SVGAGI. This CDR3 is 13 amino acids long. V lost 4 bases, J lost 1 base, and 5 bases lay in between. In DNA form, the CDR3 reads TGTGCCAGCAGTTGGGCAAGCAATCAGCCCCAGCATTTT. This encodes CASSWASNQPQHF.

The chain links TRBV19 to TRBJ2-2; 8 nucleotides line up with TRBD2. Trimming at V came to 6 bases and at J to 4 bases, leaving 7 bases not matched to a gene. There are 15 residues in the CDR3. Germline CDR1 is LNHDA and CDR2 is SQIVND (reference sequence). The CDR3, as DNA: TGTGCCAGTAGGCCTAGCGGGTCGGGCACCGGGGAGCTGTTTTTT. This gives the protein CASRPSGSGTGELFF.

The sample holds a few counts of this clone. This chain connects TRBV12-3 or TRBV12-4 to TRBJ2-5; perhaps TRBD2 as D (5 bases). The germline V and J ends were trimmed by 0 bases and 10 bases, with 12 bases remaining between them. The CDR3 runs 13 residues. The CDR3 bases are TGTGCCAGCAGTTTAGCGCGGCCCGAGGGCCAGTACTTC. It specifies CASSLARPEGQYF.

This chain links TRBV5-6 with TRBJ1-3; unclear D gene. V shed 4 bases and J shed 0 bases, with 11 bases lying between them. The CDR3 runs 15 residues. Germline V lookup: CDR1 SGHDT, CDR2 YYEEEE. The CDR3 DNA reads as TGTGCCAGCAGCCGCTCGAGGAACTCTGGAAACACCATATATTTT. It encodes CASSRSRNSGNTIYF.